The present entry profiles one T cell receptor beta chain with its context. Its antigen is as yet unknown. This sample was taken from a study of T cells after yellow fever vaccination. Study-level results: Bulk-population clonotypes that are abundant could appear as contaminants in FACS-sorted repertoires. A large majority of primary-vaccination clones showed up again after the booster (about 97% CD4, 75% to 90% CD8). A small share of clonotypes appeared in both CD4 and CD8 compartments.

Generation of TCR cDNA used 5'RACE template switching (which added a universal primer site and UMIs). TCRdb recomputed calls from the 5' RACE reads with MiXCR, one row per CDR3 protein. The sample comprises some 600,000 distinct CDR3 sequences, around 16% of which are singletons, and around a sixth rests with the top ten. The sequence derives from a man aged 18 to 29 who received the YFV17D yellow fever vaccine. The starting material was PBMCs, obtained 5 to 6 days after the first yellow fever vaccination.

The CDR3 DNA follows: TGCGCCAGCAGCCAGCGAAGGGGGGGACAGGCGCCGCTTGAAACGCAGTATTTT. It encodes CASSQRRGGQAPLETQYF. The chain has TRBV4-3 and TRBJ2-3; tentatively, D is TRBD1 (8 bases). Trimming took off 3 bases at V and 9 bases at J, with 28 bases between the two ends. Germline CDR1 LGHNA, CDR2 YSLEER. There are 18 residues in the CDR3.